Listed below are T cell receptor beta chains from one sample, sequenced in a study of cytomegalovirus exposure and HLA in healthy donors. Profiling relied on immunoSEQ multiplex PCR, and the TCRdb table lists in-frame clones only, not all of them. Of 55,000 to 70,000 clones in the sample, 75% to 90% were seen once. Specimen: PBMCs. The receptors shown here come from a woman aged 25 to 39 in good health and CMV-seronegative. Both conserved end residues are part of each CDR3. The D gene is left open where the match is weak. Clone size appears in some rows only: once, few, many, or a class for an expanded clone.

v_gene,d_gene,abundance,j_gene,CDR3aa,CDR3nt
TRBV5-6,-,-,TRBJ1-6,CASSFSSGNWDNSPLHF,TGTGCCAGCAGCTTTTCGTCGGGGAATTGGGATAATTCACCCCTCCACTTT
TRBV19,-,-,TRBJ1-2,CASNPTGTRYGYTF,TGTGCCAGTAATCCGACCGGGACTCGCTATGGCTACACCTTC
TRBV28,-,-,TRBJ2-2,CASIEGGPNTGELFF,TGTGCCAGCATCGAGGGAGGCCCGAACACCGGGGAGCTGTTTTTT
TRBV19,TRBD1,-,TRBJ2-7,CASSGTEYEQYF,TGTGCCAGCTCCGGGACAGAGTACGAGCAGTACTTC
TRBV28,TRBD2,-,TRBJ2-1,CAVSGGLAGSRVNEQFF,TGTGCCGTCAGCGGCGGACTAGCGGGAAGTCGGGTCAATGAGCAGTTCTTC
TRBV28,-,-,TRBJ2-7,CASRHTSCQWYF,TGTGCCAGCAGACATACTAGTTGTCAATGGTACTTC
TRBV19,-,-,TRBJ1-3,CASSVGGAHSGNTIYF,TGTGCCAGTAGCGTGGGAGGGGCCCACTCTGGAAACACCATATATTTT
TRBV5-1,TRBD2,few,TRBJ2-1,CASSLVGLAGGNEQFF,TGCGCCAGCAGCTTGGTAGGTTTAGCGGGAGGAAATGAGCAGTTCTTC
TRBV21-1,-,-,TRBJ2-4,CASSNGVQQGCLGAIQYF,TGTGCCAGCAGCAATGGTGTCCAACAGGGGTGCCTCGGGGCCATTCAGTACTTC
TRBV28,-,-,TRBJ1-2,CASNSGPYGYTF,TGTGCCAGCAACTCAGGGCCGTATGGCTACACCTTC
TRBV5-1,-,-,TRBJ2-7,CASSSTGPRGNYEQYF,TGCGCCAGCAGCTCCACTGGGCCTCGGGGAAACTACGAGCAGTACTTC
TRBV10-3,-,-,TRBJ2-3,CAISAGTTRSTDTQYF,TGTGCCATCAGTGCGGGGACAACTAGAAGCACAGATACGCAGTATTTT
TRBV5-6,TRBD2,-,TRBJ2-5,CASSLEGLAGSQETQYF,TGTGCCAGCAGCTTGGAGGGACTAGCGGGGTCCCAAGAGACCCAGTACTTC
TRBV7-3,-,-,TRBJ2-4,CASSLKGSSGDIQYF,TGTGCCAGCAGCTTAAAGGGGAGTAGCGGAGACATTCAGTACTTC
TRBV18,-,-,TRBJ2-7,CASSPDSYEQYF,TGTGCCAGCTCACCTGACAGCTACGAGCAGTACTTC
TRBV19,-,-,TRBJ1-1,CASSIDREGLPEAFF,TGTGCCAGTAGTATAGATCGGGAGGGATTGCCTGAAGCTTTCTTT